This entry lists 24 T cell receptor beta chains sequenced from one sample in a study of cytomegalovirus exposure and HLA in healthy donors. PCR used 60 Vbeta primers and 13 Jbeta primers. The method was immunoSEQ multiplex PCR; TCRdb's version includes in-frame clones alone and lacks a portion of them. The sample contains about 82,000 clones, about 74% of which appear only once. Sequencing was done on a sample of PBMCs. The receptor set was obtained from a woman aged 50 to 65 in good health and CMV-seropositive.

This sequence joins TRBV2 and TRBJ1-2, with D possibly matching TRBD1 (5 bases). Germline V CDR1 and CDR2: SNHLY, FYNNEI. CDR3 size: 13 residues. V was trimmed by 4 bases and J by 0 bases, leaving 6 bases between them. The CDR3 DNA is TGTGCCAGCAGTGGGACATCTAACTATGGCTACACCTTC. Translating it yields CASSGTSNYGYTF.

A note on this clone: The junction departs from the called germline gene at one end, perhaps through a read error. The chain has TRBV7-7 and TRBJ2-1; 8 bases match TRBD2. CDR1 and CDR2 from the germline V gene are SSHAT and FNYEAQ (reference sequence). This CDR3 contains 13 residues. CDR3 DNA sequence: TGTGCTAGCAGCGTCGGGAGGGTCGATGAGCAGTTCTTC. It codes for CASSVGRVDEQFF.

The rearrangement links TRBV18 to TRBJ1-4; D is possibly TRBD1 (6 bases). Germline assignment: CDR1 KGHSH and CDR2 LQKENI. Trimming removed 3 bases from V and 4 bases from J, with 12 bases in between. The length of the CDR3 is 15 residues. This CDR3 reads CASSPQTGYNEKLFF. CDR3 in DNA: TGTGCCAGCTCACCGCAGACAGGTTATAATGAAAAACTGTTTTTT. Supplemented by reference TRBV18 and TRBJ1-4, the full variable domain reads NAGVMQNPRHLVRRRGQEARLRCSPMKGHSHVYWYRQLPEEGLKFMVYLQKENIIDESGMPKERFSAEFPKEGPSILRIQQVVRGDSAAYFCASSPQTGYNEKLFFGSGTQLSVL.

The chain has TRBV6-5 and TRBJ2-7, with D maybe TRBD2 (5 bases). CDR3 length equals 14 residues. V lost 7 bases, J lost 4 bases, and 17 bases lay in between. Germline CDR1 is MNHEY and CDR2 is SVGAGI. CDR3 in amino acids: CASMRGSFPYEQYF. CDR3 in DNA: TGTGCCAGCATGCGAGGGAGCTTTCCTTACGAGCAGTACTTC.

The genes are TRBV30 and TRBJ2-3, with 13 bases lining up with TRBD2. The germline V gene has CDR1 GTSNPN and CDR2 SVGIG (reference sequence). The CDR3 runs 13 residues. V was pared by 7 bases and J by 10 bases, with 8 bases of the junction left unmatched. CDR3 DNA sequence: TGTGCCTCCGGACTAGCGGGAGTCGGTTCGCAGTATTTT. Its translation: CASGLAGVGSQYF.

The V gene is TRBV14, the J gene TRBJ2-7, with a tentative D call TRBD2 (6 bases). V dropped 8 bases and J dropped 6 bases, with 17 bases sitting between them. This CDR3 is 13 amino acids long. Per germline, CDR1 SGHDN and CDR2 FVKESK. This CDR3 reads CASQTGWRGEQYF. Here the CDR3 DNA reads TGTGCCAGCCAGACCGGGTGGAGGGGCGAGCAGTACTTC. Complete variable domain (other parts from reference TRBV14 and TRBJ2-7): EAGVTQFPSHSVIEKGQTVTLRCDPISGHDNLYWYRRVMGKEIKFLLHFVKESKQDESGMPNNRFLAERTGGTYSTLKVQPAELEDSGVYFCASQTGWRGEQYFGPGTRLTVT.

The rearrangement joins TRBV4-2 to TRBJ2-1, with 7 positions matching TRBD2. With V trimmed by 0 bases and J by 9 bases, 14 bases remained unmatched. The V gene's germline CDR1 is LGHNA and CDR2 YNFKEQ. CDR3 length equals 17 residues. In DNA, the CDR3 is TGTGCCAGCAGCCAAGAAAGGGCGGGAGATACCGACGGTGAGCAGTTCTTC. Residues: CASSQERAGDTDGEQFF.

The chain couples TRBV18 to TRBJ2-7; 10 positions match TRBD1. V lost 5 bases to trimming and J lost 4 bases; unmatched junction nucleotides: 2. This CDR3 region has 13 residues. CDR1 KGHSH and CDR2 LQKENI come from the germline V gene. CDR3 bases: TGTGCCAGCTCATGGGACAGGGGTTACGAGCAGTACTTC. It is translated as CASSWDRGYEQYF.

V gene TRBV30 combines with J gene TRBJ2-6, with D possibly being TRBD2 (6 bases). In germline, CDR1 is GTSNPN, CDR2 SVGIG (reference sequence). The CDR3 is made up of 18 amino acids. V was cut by 1 base and J by 2 bases, with 18 bases left in between. The CDR3 DNA is TGTGCCTGGAGTGGACTGGGACTTAGCCTCCCTGGGGCCAACGTCCTGACTTTC. It codes for CAWSGLGLSLPGANVLTF.

J is TRBJ2-1 and V is TRBV27; D possibly corresponds to TRBD2 (6 bases). Trimming removed 4 bases from V and 5 bases from J, with 15 bases in between. The germline gives CDR1 MNHEY, CDR2 SMNVEV (reference sequence). CDR3 length equals 15 residues. CDR3 in amino acids: CASSSLTSLHNEQFF. The CDR3 coding sequence is TGTGCCAGCAGTTCCCTAACTAGCCTGCACAATGAGCAGTTCTTC.

The chain carries TRBV9 and TRBJ1-1, with D possibly matching TRBD1 (6 bases). The CDR3 is 14 amino acids. The V gene's germline CDR1 is SGDLS and CDR2 YYNGEE. V gave up 2 bases and J gave up 5 bases, with 13 bases separating them. The CDR3 DNA sequence: TGTGCCAGCAGCGTGAGCCAGGGGAGTACTGAAGCTTTCTTT. Translated: CASSVSQGSTEAFF.

V gene TRBV5-1 combines with J gene TRBJ2-3; 10 bases line up with TRBD2. Trimming took 5 bases from V and 5 from J; bases not matched to a gene: 14. The length of the CDR3 is 17 residues. CDR1 and CDR2 from the germline V gene are SGHRS and YFSETQ. This CDR3 reads CASRNTPSGRRIDTQYF. CDR3 DNA: TGCGCCAGCAGAAACACACCTAGCGGGAGAAGGATAGATACGCAGTATTTT.

The V gene is TRBV5-4, the J gene TRBJ2-6; TRBD2 matches 10 bases. With 4 bases clipped from V and 0 bases from J, the junction kept 7 bases outside the gene matches. Germline CDR1 and CDR2: SGHNT and YYREEE (reference sequence). The CDR3 sequence is 18 residues long. CDR3 DNA: TGTGCCAGCAGCCCACGGCTAGCGGGGGACTCTGGGGCCAACGTCCTGACTTTC. It codes for CASSPRLAGDSGANVLTF.

This clone has only one observation. One end of the junction does not line up with germline, which may come from a read error. This rearrangement joins TRBV7-9 to TRBJ1-1; D is uncertain. Germline V gene data show CDR1 as SEHNR and CDR2 as FQNEAQ (reference sequence). The CDR3 totals 13 residues. The CDR3 DNA reads as TGTTCCAGCAGCTTAGCTGGAGGGCCTGAAGCTTTCTTT. Protein product: CSSSLAGGPEAFF.

The chain carries TRBV27 and TRBJ2-1, with D perhaps matching TRBD2 (5 bases). V dropped 6 bases and J dropped 6 bases, with 15 bases sitting between them. This CDR3 spans 14 amino acids. CDR1 and CDR2 (germline): MNHEY, SMNVEV (reference sequence). The CDR3 DNA sequence: TGTGCCAGCAGCCCTTGGGGAGAAGGCAATGAGCAGTTCTTC. Translated: CASSPWGEGNEQFF.

This clone was seen once. The V and J genes are TRBV25-1 and TRBJ2-3; TRBD1 is a possible D gene (5 bases). The V gene lost 3 bases and the J gene lost 5 bases, with 18 bases spanning the gap. The CDR3 is 16 amino acids. Germline CDR1 and CDR2: MGHDK and SYGVNS. The CDR3 sequence: CASSDSRRGVVDTQYF. DNA of the CDR3: TGTGCCAGCAGTGATTCTCGTAGGGGTGTAGTAGATACGCAGTATTTT.

J is TRBJ1-1 and V is TRBV5-8, with TRBD1 as a possible D gene (5 bases). The germline V gene has CDR1 SGHTS and CDR2 YDEGEE. This CDR3 has 14 residues. V gave up 1 base and J gave up 0 bases, with 7 bases separating them. CDR3 bases: TGTGCCAGCAGCTTGTCAGGGATGAACACTGAAGCTTTCTTT. This encodes CASSLSGMNTEAFF.

V is TRBV7-9 and J is TRBJ1-1; possible D gene TRBD1, 5 bases. The CDR3 runs 15 residues. V was clipped by 5 bases and J by 4 bases, with 17 bases between them. Germline V CDR1 and CDR2: SEHNR, FQNEAQ (reference sequence). CDR3 loop: CASSPQAPQSTEAFF. DNA for the CDR3: TGTGCCAGCAGCCCACAGGCTCCTCAGAGCACTGAAGCTTTCTTT. Complete variable domain (other parts from reference TRBV7-9 and TRBJ1-1): DTGVSQNPRHKITKRGQNVTFRCDPISEHNRLYWYRQTLGQGPEFLTYFQNEAQLEKSRLLSDRFSAERPKGSFSTLEIQRTEQGDSAMYLCASSPQAPQSTEAFFGQGTRLTVV.

The chain links TRBV30 to TRBJ2-7; D is possibly TRBD2 (5 bases). This CDR3 has 13 amino acids. Trimming took 2 bases from V and 1 from J, leaving 9 bases between them. Germline loops: CDR1 GTSNPN, CDR2 SVGIG (reference sequence). The CDR3 protein is CAWSKSGSYEQYF. CDR3 nucleotides: TGTGCCTGGAGTAAGAGCGGTTCCTACGAGCAGTACTTC.

The chain has TRBV29-1 and TRBJ2-7; weak D call: TRBD2 (6 bases). The CDR3 is made up of 14 amino acids. V dropped 3 bases and J dropped 0 bases, with 12 bases sitting between them. The germline V gene encodes CDR1 SQVTM and CDR2 ANQGSEA. CDR3 protein: CSVEDRDSSYEQYF. The DNA for the CDR3 is TGCAGCGTTGAGGACCGGGACTCCTCCTACGAGCAGTACTTC.

This clone was picked up a small number of times. This chain joins TRBV5-4 and TRBJ2-6, with 7 positions matching TRBD1. CDR3 size: 16 residues. The V gene end was trimmed by 4 bases and the J gene end by 2 bases; junction bases not matched to a gene: 6. Germline V gene lookup returns CDR1 SGHNT and CDR2 YYREEE (reference sequence). CDR3: CASSLRQGTGANVLTF. CDR3 bases: TGTGCCAGCAGCCTCCGACAGGGCACTGGGGCCAACGTCCTGACTTTC.

The chain uses TRBV30 and TRBJ2-7, with D tentatively TRBD1 (5 bases). The V end was cut by 3 bases, the J end by 2 bases, with 23 bases between. The germline CDR1 and CDR2 sequences are GTSNPN and SVGIG (reference sequence). This CDR3 spans 17 amino acids. The CDR3 DNA sequence: TGTGCCTGGAGGGCAGGGCACCTACCCTCCGTCGCCTACGAGCAGTACTTC. Translated, it gives CAWRAGHLPSVAYEQYF.

The chain is built from TRBV12-5 and TRBJ2-2, with 8 bases matching TRBD2. J lost 6 bases, V lost 9 bases, and 6 bases had no gene match. Germline CDR1 is LGHNT and CDR2 is FRNRAP. The CDR3 sequence is 13 residues long. The CDR3 region has the DNA TGTGCTAGCCGAGCGGGAGCGTCCGGGGAGCTGTTTTTT. Translated: CASRAGASGELFF.

This clone was seen a single time. The genes are TRBV27 and TRBJ2-3; the D is unclear. Deletions cut 0 bases from V and 5 bases from J, with 15 bases between. Germline V lookup: CDR1 MNHEY, CDR2 SMNVEV (reference sequence). CDR3 size: 16 residues. CDR3 protein: CASSLSPAFPGDTQYF. CDR3 DNA: TGTGCCAGCAGTTTATCGCCGGCTTTCCCAGGAGATACGCAGTATTTT.